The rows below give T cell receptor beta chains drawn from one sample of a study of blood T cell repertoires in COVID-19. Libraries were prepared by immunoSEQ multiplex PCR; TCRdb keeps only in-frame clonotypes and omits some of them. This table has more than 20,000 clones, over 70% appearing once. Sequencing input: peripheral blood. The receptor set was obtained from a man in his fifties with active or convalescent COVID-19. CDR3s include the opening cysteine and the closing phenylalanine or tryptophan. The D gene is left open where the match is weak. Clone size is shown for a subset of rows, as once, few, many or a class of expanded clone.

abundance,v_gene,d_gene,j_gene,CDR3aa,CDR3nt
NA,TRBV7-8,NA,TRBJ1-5,CASSLAQGFQPQHF,TGTGCCAGCAGCTTAGCGCAGGGGTTTCAGCCCCAGCATTTT
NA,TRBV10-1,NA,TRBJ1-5,CASSESGRQPQHF,TGCGCCAGCAGTGAGTCTGGCCGTCAGCCCCAGCATTTT
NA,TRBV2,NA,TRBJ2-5,CASSDRTAQETQYF,TGTGCCAGCAGTGACCGGACAGCCCAAGAGACCCAGTACTTC
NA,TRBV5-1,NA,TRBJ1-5,CASSWRAGNQPQHF,TGCGCCAGCAGCTGGAGGGCGGGCAATCAGCCCCAGCATTTT
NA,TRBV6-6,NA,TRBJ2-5,CASSYSEEYQETQYF,TGTGCCAGCAGTTACTCCGAGGAGTACCAAGAGACCCAGTACTTC
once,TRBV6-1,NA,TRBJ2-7,CASSEQGSYEQYF,TGTGCCAGCAGTGAACAGGGGTCCTACGAGCAGTACTTC
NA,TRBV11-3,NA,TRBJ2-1,CASSTQEGDNNEQFF,TGTGCCAGCAGCACTCAGGAAGGGGATAACAATGAGCAGTTCTTC
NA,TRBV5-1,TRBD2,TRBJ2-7,CASSRTSGMDEQYF,TGCGCCAGCAGCCGAACTAGCGGGATGGACGAGCAGTACTTC
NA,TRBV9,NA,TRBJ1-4,CASSVGQFNEKLFF,TGTGCCAGCAGCGTAGGACAGTTTAATGAAAAACTGTTTTTT
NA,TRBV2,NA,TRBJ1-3,CASSGDTSSGNTIYF,TGTGCCAGCAGTGGGGACACGAGCTCTGGAAACACCATATATTTT
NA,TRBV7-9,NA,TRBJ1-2,CASSLEGNTF,TGTGCCAGCAGCTTAGAGGGGAACACCTTC
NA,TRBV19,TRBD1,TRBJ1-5,CASTRDRNSNQPQHF,TGTGCCAGTACTCGGGACAGGAATAGCAATCAGCCCCAGCATTTT
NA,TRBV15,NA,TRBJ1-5,CATSRDRGNQPQHF,TGTGCCACCAGCAGAGATCGGGGCAATCAGCCCCAGCATTTT
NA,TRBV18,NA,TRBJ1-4,CASSPVQTTNEKLFF,TGTGCCAGCTCACCAGTCCAGACAACTAATGAAAAACTGTTTTTT
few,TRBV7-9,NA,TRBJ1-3,CASSLGTGIGSGNTIYF,TGTGCCAGCAGCTTAGGTACGGGGATCGGCTCTGGAAACACCATATATTTT
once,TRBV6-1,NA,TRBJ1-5,CASSGATGYQPQHF,TGTGCCAGCAGTGGAGCAACAGGGTACCAGCCCCAGCATTTT
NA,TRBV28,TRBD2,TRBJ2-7,CASNKRGSSYEQYF,TGTGCCAGCAACAAGCGGGGGAGCTCCTACGAGCAGTACTTC
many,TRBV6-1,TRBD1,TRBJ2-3,CASSETYRQGDTQYF,TGTGCCAGCAGTGAAACCTATAGACAGGGAGATACGCAGTATTTT
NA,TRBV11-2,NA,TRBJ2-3,CASNGGRVTDTQYF,TGTGCCAGCAATGGGGGCCGAGTCACAGATACGCAGTATTTT
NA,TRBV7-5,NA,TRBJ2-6,CVRTQRGAGANVLTF,TGTGTCAGAACCCAACGGGGAGCCGGGGCCAACGTCCTGACTTTC
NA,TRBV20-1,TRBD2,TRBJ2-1,CSASQTSGRFDEQFF,TGCAGTGCTAGTCAGACTAGCGGGAGGTTTGATGAGCAGTTCTTC
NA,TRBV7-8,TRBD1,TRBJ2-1,CASSPRQGEYNEQFF,TGTGCCAGCAGCCCGAGACAGGGTGAGTACAATGAGCAGTTCTTC
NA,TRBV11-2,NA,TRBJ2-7,CASSSVSAGRPYEQYF,TGTGCCAGCAGCTCCGTGTCGGCCGGGAGACCCTACGAGCAGTACTTC
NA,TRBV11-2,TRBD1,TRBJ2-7,CASSLGTGGREQYF,TGTGCCAGCAGCTTGGGGACAGGGGGCCGCGAGCAGTACTTC
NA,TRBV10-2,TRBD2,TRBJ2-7,CASRARGFLAGESQGPRHTYEQYF,TGCGCCAGCAGGGCCCGCGGGTTTCTAGCGGGAGAGTCCCAAGGGCCTCGTCATACCTACGAGCAGTACTTC
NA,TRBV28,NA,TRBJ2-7,CASSPTYDSSYEQYF,TGTGCCAGCAGCCCTACCTATGACAGCTCCTACGAGCAGTACTTC
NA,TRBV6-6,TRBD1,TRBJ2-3,CASTRTGGSRTDTQYF,TGTGCCAGCACCAGGACAGGGGGTTCTCGCACAGATACGCAGTATTTT